Listed here are 27 T cell receptor beta chains from one sample, sequenced in a study of OX40 agonist ivuxolimab in advanced cancers. Using immunoSEQ multiplex PCR, the repertoire was profiled, and TCRdb retains in-frame clones only, with some absent. The sample contains about 73,000 clones, more than 85% of which appear only once. Sequenced here: CD4+ or CD8+ T cells sorted from blood, sampled in a trial of the OX40 agonist ivuxolimab. All receptors derive from an adult with an advanced solid tumor such as melanoma, head and neck, liver or kidney cancer.

V and J are TRBV7-8 and TRBJ2-5; the match to TRBD2 covers 12 bases. The germline gives CDR1 SGHVS, CDR2 FQNEAQ. The CDR3 runs 18 residues. Germline trimming cut 4 bases from V and 4 bases from J; bases unmatched to any gene: 13. DNA of the CDR3: TGTGCCAGCAGCTGGCCTCAACCGGGACTAGCGGGCGGAGAGACCCAGTACTTC. It codes for CASSWPQPGLAGGETQYF.

The chain links TRBV11-2 to TRBJ2-7, with D perhaps being TRBD1 or TRBD2 (5 bases each). The CDR3 covers 16 residues. Looked up from germline, CDR1 is SGHAT and CDR2 is FQNNGV. Trimming pared 5 bases from V and 3 bases from J, leaving 20 bases between. The CDR3 coding sequence is TGTGCCAGCAGCCCCTGGGATCGAACAGGACTCTACGAGCAGTACTTC. As protein: CASSPWDRTGLYEQYF.

The V gene is TRBV11-1, the J gene TRBJ1-1; D not resolved. This CDR3 spans 13 amino acids. With 3 bases removed from V and 6 bases from J, the gap between germline ends came to 11 bases. Per the germline V gene, CDR1 is SGHAT and CDR2 is FQDESV (reference sequence). Here the CDR3 reads CASSFLGIPEAFF. CDR3 nucleotides: TGTGCCAGCAGCTTCCTGGGGATACCTGAAGCTTTCTTT. The complete variable domain, with remaining parts taken from reference TRBV11-1 and TRBJ1-1, reads EAEVAQSPRYKITEKSQAVAFWCDPISGHATLYWYRQILGQGPELLVQFQDESVVDDSQLPKDRFSAERLKGVDSTLKIQPAELGDSAMYLCASSFLGIPEAFFGQGTRLTVV.

The chain is built from TRBV4-3 and TRBJ2-1; D ambiguous. Trimming shortened V by 5 bases and J by 4 bases, and 9 bases separated the two germline ends. Germline CDR1 reads LGHNA; CDR2 reads YSLEER. The CDR3 is 13 amino acids. In nucleotides, the CDR3 is TGCGCCAGCAGCGCAGGCAGGTACAATGAGCAGTTCTTC. This codes for CASSAGRYNEQFF.

The chain recombines TRBV9 with TRBJ2-1; no reliable D call. Germline CDR1 reads SGDLS; CDR2 reads YYNGEE. Deletions cut 3 bases from V and 7 bases from J, with 8 bases between. There are 12 residues in the CDR3. CDR3 sequence (DNA): TGTGCCAGCAGCGACGACGGGAATGAGCAGTTCTTC. Amino acid sequence: CASSDDGNEQFF.

The rearrangement uses TRBV11-2 and TRBJ2-7; TRBD1 is a possible D gene (8 bases). In germline, CDR1 is SGHAT, CDR2 FQNNGV. Trimming shortened V by 3 bases and J by 1 base, and 19 bases separated the two germline ends. This CDR3 contains 17 residues. In DNA form, the CDR3 reads TGTGCCAGCAGCTTGGGTCGGACAGGGAGGGAATCCTACGAGCAGTACTTC. Protein sequence: CASSLGRTGRESYEQYF.

J is TRBJ2-1 and V is TRBV4-3; D possibly corresponds to TRBD2 (7 bases). CDR1 is LGHNA and CDR2 is YSLEER in the germline V gene. The V and J ends lost 3 bases and 5 bases respectively, with 20 bases between them. CDR3 length: 17 residues. As DNA, the CDR3 is TGCGCCAGCAGCCAGGCTTTATCGGGGGGCGCGCACAATGAGCAGTTCTTC. Protein: CASSQALSGGAHNEQFF.

The rearrangement joins TRBV19 to TRBJ1-5; 10 bases map to TRBD1. CDR3 length equals 15 residues. J gave up 6 bases and V 3 bases, and 5 bases lay outside the gene matches. Germline CDR1 and CDR2: LNHDA and SQIVND (reference sequence). CDR3: CASSIGTGVPQPQHF. CDR3 bases: TGTGCCAGTAGTATCGGGACAGGGGTTCCTCAGCCCCAGCATTTT.

CDR3 coding DNA: TGTGCCAGCAGCGTTGTAGCGGGGGCCTACAATGAGCAGTTCTTC. Protein: CASSVVAGAYNEQFF. This chain links TRBV6-4 with TRBJ2-1; 9 positions match TRBD2. Trimming cost V 6 bases and J 2 bases; bases outside gene matches: 5. This CDR3 is built from 15 residues. CDR1 MRHNA and CDR2 SNTAGT come from the germline V gene.

The CDR3 sequence is CASSKSGETVANTGELFF. The CDR3 nucleotides read TGTGCCAGCAGCAAAAGCGGGGAGACTGTCGCGAACACCGGGGAGCTGTTTTTT. The J gene is TRBJ2-2, the V gene TRBV13; the match to TRBD2 covers 7 bases. J gave up 0 bases and V 5 bases, and 12 bases lay outside the gene matches. There are 18 residues in the CDR3. Per germline, CDR1 PRHDT and CDR2 FYEKMQ (reference sequence).

V gene TRBV6-5 combines with J gene TRBJ2-4, with 8 bases aligning to TRBD1. The CDR3 covers 13 residues. V lost 5 bases to trimming and J lost 8 bases; unmatched junction nucleotides: 5. Germline CDR1 MNHEY, CDR2 SVGAGI. CDR3 amino acids: CASSPGGLDIQYF. CDR3 nucleotides: TGTGCCAGCAGTCCAGGGGGCTTGGACATTCAGTACTTC.

The V call is TRBV6-5, the J call TRBJ1-1; D is perhaps TRBD1 (5 bases). The V gene's germline CDR1 is MNHEY and CDR2 SVGAGI. The V and J ends lost 7 bases and 0 bases respectively, with 9 bases between them. The CDR3 totals 13 residues. The CDR3 is CASTTVMNTEAFF. The CDR3 bases are TGTGCCAGCACGACAGTCATGAACACTGAAGCTTTCTTT.

J is TRBJ2-3 and V is TRBV9; D not certain. The CDR3 runs 14 residues. Germline assignment: CDR1 SGDLS and CDR2 YYNGEE. V shed 1 base and J shed 2 bases, with 8 bases lying between them. For the CDR3, the DNA is TGTGCCAGCAGCGTAAAGGGATACACAGATACGCAGTATTTT. This sequence encodes CASSVKGYTDTQYF.

This clone has just a few counts. The chain uses TRBV25-1 and TRBJ2-5, with D tentatively TRBD1 (7 bases). Germline loops: CDR1 MGHDK, CDR2 SYGVNS. Trimming pared 8 bases from V and 0 bases from J, leaving 13 bases between. The CDR3 runs to 14 residues. The CDR3 reads CASAGQRYQETQYF. The CDR3 DNA sequence: TGTGCCAGCGCGGGACAGAGGTACCAAGAGACCCAGTACTTC.

The chain employs TRBV4-3 and TRBJ2-3, with D perhaps TRBD1 or TRBD2 (5 bases each). The CDR3 sequence is 17 residues long. The germline V gene encodes CDR1 LGHNA and CDR2 YSLEER. Trimming took off 4 bases at V and 0 bases at J, with 17 bases between the two ends. Written as DNA, the CDR3 is TGCGCCAGCAGCCTAGATCAGGGAGTGAGTAGCACAGATACGCAGTATTTT. Its protein product is CASSLDQGVSSTDTQYF.

Concerning this clone itself: The sample has other DNA sequences that encode this CDR3 too. The DNA of the CDR3 is TGTGCCAGCAGCTTAGCCGCGGGGGCCGCCTATTCCTACGAGCAGTACTTC. Its protein product is CASSLAAGAAYSYEQYF. The rearrangement joins TRBV7-6 to TRBJ2-7, with D tentatively TRBD2 (7 bases). The CDR3 extends over 17 amino acids. V was clipped by 0 bases and J by 1 base, with 16 bases between them. Per the germline V gene, CDR1 is SGHVS and CDR2 is FNYEAQ.

The chain employs TRBV4-1 and TRBJ2-1; 10 nucleotides match TRBD2. V shed 0 bases, J shed 6 bases, and the junction held 8 bases outside the gene matches. This CDR3 region has 17 residues. Germline loops: CDR1 MGHRA, CDR2 YSYEKL. The CDR3 nucleotides read TGCGCCAGCAGCCAAGAAGGGGCTAGCGGGGGCTCCAATGAGCAGTTCTTC. Translated, it gives CASSQEGASGGSNEQFF.

The sample holds a few counts of this clone. This chain connects TRBV5-6 to TRBJ1-1; D gene uncertain. The CDR3 extends over 12 amino acids. V lost 2 bases, J lost 3 bases, and 5 bases lay in between. The V gene's germline CDR1 is SGHDT and CDR2 YYEEEE. The CDR3 spells CASSFGDTEAFF. DNA of the CDR3: TGTGCCAGCAGCTTTGGGGACACTGAAGCTTTCTTT.

This chain joins TRBV23-1 and TRBJ1-4; D not certain. TRBV23-1 is an ORF; its function is uncertain. The V gene lost 3 bases and the J gene lost 1 base, with 12 bases spanning the gap. CDR3 size: 16 residues. CDR3 in DNA: TGCGCCAGCAGTCACCCGTTGTGCGGAACTAATGAAAAACTGTTTTTT. This gives the protein CASSHPLCGTNEKLFF.

This clone was seen once. The chain joins TRBV5-4 to TRBJ2-7; D call uncertain. This CDR3 is built from 11 residues. V was shortened by 4 bases and J by 10 bases, with 12 bases between the two germline ends. Germline V gives CDR1 SGHNT, CDR2 YYREEE (reference sequence). For the CDR3, the DNA is TGTGCCAGCAGCGCCGGAACGGAACAGTACTTC. Translating it yields CASSAGTEQYF.

The rearrangement links TRBV18 to TRBJ2-5; 7 nucleotides line up with TRBD1. Germline trimming cut 3 bases from V and 5 bases from J; bases unmatched to any gene: 6. Germline lookup yields CDR1 KGHSH and CDR2 LQKENI. CDR3 length: 14 residues. Written as DNA, the CDR3 is TGTGCCAGCTCACCGGCAGGGGGTGAGGAGACCCAGTACTTC. Amino acid sequence: CASSPAGGEETQYF.

The V call is TRBV5-8, the J call TRBJ2-1; 8 positions agree with TRBD1. Unmatched junction bases numbered 10, after V lost 2 bases and J lost 3 bases. CDR3 length: 17 residues. Germline-derived CDR1 and CDR2 are SGHTS and YDEGEE. The CDR3 sequence is CASSFQSLQGGYNEQFF. As DNA, the CDR3 is TGTGCCAGCAGCTTCCAGTCCTTACAGGGGGGCTACAATGAGCAGTTCTTC.

The chain carries TRBV5-1 and TRBJ2-7; D could derive from TRBD1 or TRBD2 (6 bases each). V shed 4 bases and J shed 1 base, with 18 bases lying between them. Germline V gene sequence: CDR1 SGHRS, CDR2 YFSETQ. The CDR3 has 16 residues. The CDR3 DNA is TGCGCCAGCAGCCCCCTGCATGGGGGGCAATCCTACGAGCAGTACTTC. Its translation is CASSPLHGGQSYEQYF.

The chain links TRBV7-8 to TRBJ1-1; maybe TRBD1 (5 bases). The CDR3 loop spans 16 amino acids. The V gene's germline CDR1 is SGHVS and CDR2 FQNEAQ. V dropped 0 bases and J dropped 0 bases, with 11 bases sitting between them. The CDR3 region is CASSLAGAAMNTEAFF. Here the CDR3 DNA reads TGTGCCAGCAGCTTAGCCGGGGCGGCCATGAACACTGAAGCTTTCTTT.

CDR3 bases: TGCGCCAGCAGCCAAGATGAGAAGGGGGACTCTCAAGAGACCCAGTACTTC. As protein: CASSQDEKGDSQETQYF. The chain carries TRBV4-1 and TRBJ2-5; D might be TRBD1 or TRBD2, each matching 6 bases. CDR3 length: 17 amino acids. CDR1 is MGHRA and CDR2 is YSYEKL in the germline V gene. Trimming took off 0 bases at V and 2 bases at J, with 16 bases between the two ends.

V gene TRBV11-2 combines with J gene TRBJ2-7; D uncertain. V was pared by 1 base and J by 6 bases, with 10 bases between. CDR3 length equals 13 residues. Germline V gene sequence: CDR1 SGHAT, CDR2 FQNNGV. In DNA form, the CDR3 reads TGTGCCAGCAGCTTAGGTTTGGCCCCCGAGCAGTACTTC. Translated: CASSLGLAPEQYF.

The V call is TRBV5-5, the J call TRBJ2-5; 8 bases line up with TRBD2. The CDR3 is 16 amino acids. Germline CDR1 reads SGHKS; CDR2 reads YYEKEE (reference sequence). J lost 5 bases, V lost 4 bases, and 13 bases had no gene match. CDR3 DNA: TGTGCCAGCAGCCCTCTGGAGACTAGCGAGTGGGAGACCCAGTACTTC. This codes for CASSPLETSEWETQYF.